Following are 30 T cell receptor beta chains from one sample sequenced in a study of CD8 T cells in ankylosing spondylitis. TCRdb ran MiXCR on the 5' RACE reads and lists one entry per CDR3 protein. The sample shows 200,000 to 250,000 distinct CDR3 sequences, roughly 10% of them seen only once. Source material: blood, either unsorted or a sorted T cell fraction (not recorded which). The receptors were gathered from a male donor with ankylosing spondylitis or in good health (not recorded which).

This clonotype showed up many times. The chain has TRBV6-1 and TRBJ2-3, with D possibly being TRBD2 (6 bases). The germline CDR1 and CDR2 sequences are MNHNS and SASEGT. This CDR3 contains 14 residues. The V gene lost 6 bases and the J gene lost 1 base, with 11 bases spanning the gap. CDR3 sequence (DNA): TGTGCCAGCAGCACGGGGGTACGCACAGATACGCAGTATTTT. As protein: CASSTGVRTDTQYF.

This clonotype was observed a handful of times. The chain employs TRBV6-5 and TRBJ1-5; D call uncertain. CDR1 and CDR2 from the germline V gene are MNHEY and SVGAGI. The CDR3 has 15 residues. V was clipped by 2 bases and J by 0 bases, with 8 bases between them. CDR3 sequence reads: CASSYGGISNQPQHF. In DNA, the CDR3 is TGTGCCAGCAGTTACGGCGGAATTAGCAATCAGCCCCAGCATTTT.

This sequence joins TRBV5-6 and TRBJ2-3; possibly TRBD1 for D (6 bases). Germline CDR1 and CDR2: SGHDT and YYEEEE. The CDR3 loop spans 16 amino acids. The germline V and J ends were trimmed by 1 base and 1 base, with 13 bases remaining between them. The CDR3 spells CASSLWGQSGTDTQYF. For the CDR3, the DNA is TGTGCCAGCAGCTTGTGGGGGCAATCCGGCACAGATACGCAGTATTTT.

CDR3 coding DNA: TGCGCCAGCAGCTTGGAGCGGGGGACCCAAGAGACCCAGTACTTC. It is translated as CASSLERGTQETQYF. The chain links TRBV5-1 to TRBJ2-5, with 8 nucleotides matching TRBD2. The CDR3 is 15 amino acids. V lost 0 bases to trimming and J lost 1 base; unmatched junction nucleotides: 2. Germline V gives CDR1 SGHRS, CDR2 YFSETQ.

The chain combines TRBV10-3 with TRBJ1-5; TRBD1 agrees at 9 bases. The germline V gene encodes CDR1 ENHRY and CDR2 SYGVKD. The CDR3 has 13 amino acids. The junction had 3 bases not matched to a gene; V was cut back by 7 bases and J by 5 bases. The CDR3 is CAITRDRDQPQHF. As DNA, the CDR3 is TGTGCCATCACCAGGGACAGGGATCAGCCCCAGCATTTT.

This clonotype has at least ten counts. This rearrangement joins TRBV7-8 to TRBJ2-2; 9 nucleotides align to TRBD2. Per germline, CDR1 SGHVS and CDR2 FQNEAQ. The V and J ends lost 2 bases and 4 bases, in that order; junction bases with no gene match: 2. The CDR3 is 15 amino acids. CDR3 sequence reads: CASSLPSGATGELFF. CDR3 coding DNA: TGTGCCAGCAGCTTACCTAGCGGGGCCACCGGGGAGCTGTTTTTT.

This clonotype has ten or more counts. The chain is built from TRBV12-3 or TRBV12-4 and TRBJ1-3, with TRBD1 identical over 10 bases. The CDR3 totals 18 residues. The junction had 16 bases not matched to a gene; V was cut back by 2 bases and J by 9 bases. DNA of the CDR3: TGTGCCAGCAGTTTAATCGGCGGGACAGGGGTAGGAGTGAGCACCATATATTTT. This codes for CASSLIGGTGVGVSTIYF.

The rearrangement links TRBV18 to TRBJ2-3; D may be TRBD2 (5 bases). Germline lookup yields CDR1 KGHSH and CDR2 LQKENI. V lost 4 bases, J lost 5 bases, and 16 bases lay in between. The CDR3 has 15 residues. The CDR3 DNA follows: TGTGCCAGCTCACGATTGGGGTACGGGGAAGATACGCAGTATTTT. It encodes CASSRLGYGEDTQYF.

V usage is TRBV7-8 and J usage is TRBJ1-4; D remains ambiguous. Trimming took off 2 bases at V and 4 bases at J, with 11 bases between the two ends. The CDR3 covers 15 residues. Germline V lookup: CDR1 SGHVS, CDR2 FQNEAQ. CDR3 coding DNA: TGTGCCAGCAGCTTACGCCGCAGTCTTAATGAAAAACTGTTTTTT. This codes for CASSLRRSLNEKLFF.

This clonotype was recorded a few times. The chain combines TRBV7-3 with TRBJ2-3; TRBD1 is a possible D gene (6 bases). Germline-derived CDR1 and CDR2 are SGHTA and FQGTGA. The germline V and J ends were trimmed by 2 bases and 0 bases, with 21 bases remaining between them. This CDR3 contains 19 residues. CDR3 in DNA: TGTGCCAGCAGCTTAGGGGGTAGTGGGGACGGGACAAGCACAGATACGCAGTATTTT. Residues: CASSLGGSGDGTSTDTQYF.

At least ten counts were recorded for this clonotype. The chain recombines TRBV20-1 with TRBJ2-4; D may match TRBD1 or TRBD2 (5 bases each). Trimming took off 6 bases at V and 8 bases at J, with 20 bases between the two ends. From germline, CDR1 is DFQATT and CDR2 SNEGSKA (reference sequence). This CDR3 contains 14 residues. The CDR3 loop is CSAGAQISSDIQYF. The CDR3 coding sequence is TGCAGTGCCGGGGCCCAGATATCGAGCGACATTCAGTACTTC.

A note on this clonotype: Compared with germline, one end of the junction differs, possibly owing to a read error. The rearrangement joins TRBV5-1 to TRBJ2-5; D is undetermined. Germline V gene sequence: CDR1 SGHRS, CDR2 YFSETQ. CDR3 length equals 13 residues. The DNA for the CDR3 is TGCGCCAGCAGTTCTAGGCCCGGAGAGGCCCAGTACTTC. It specifies CASSSRPGEAQYF.

This clonotype was found many times. The rearrangement uses TRBV5-1 and TRBJ1-4; perhaps TRBD1 as D (5 bases). CDR3 size: 14 residues. The V end lost 4 bases, the J end lost 10 bases, and 17 bases lay between the germline ends. Germline V gene data show CDR1 as SGHRS and CDR2 as YFSETQ. CDR3 region: CASSLGTYDGKLFF. As DNA, the CDR3 is TGCGCCAGCAGCCTCGGGACCTACGACGGAAAACTGTTTTTT.

This clonotype was observed many times. The chain recombines TRBV20-1 with TRBJ1-5, with D possibly being TRBD1 (5 bases). Per germline, CDR1 DFQATT and CDR2 SNEGSKA (reference sequence). The CDR3 totals 13 residues. The V end was cut by 7 bases, the J end by 1 base, with 11 bases between. The DNA for the CDR3 is TGCAGTGGGGGGGTAGGGAGCAATCAGCCCCAGCATTTT. Its protein product is CSGGVGSNQPQHF.

This clonotype occurred many times. The chain carries TRBV7-2 and TRBJ2-7, with TRBD2 matching 9 bases. The CDR3 sequence is 16 residues long. CDR1 is SGHTA and CDR2 is FQGNSA in the germline V gene. V lost 0 bases, J lost 6 bases, and 9 bases stayed unmatched. In DNA, the CDR3 is TGTGCCAGCAGCTTAGCCCTGGGCGGGGGGGCGTCCGAGCAGTACTTC. It specifies CASSLALGGGASEQYF.

This clonotype was detected only a few times. This sequence joins TRBV30 and TRBJ2-1; D gene uncertain. Germline assignment: CDR1 GTSNPN and CDR2 SVGIG (reference sequence). The V gene lost 8 bases and the J gene lost 7 bases, with 15 bases spanning the gap. This CDR3 is 12 amino acids long. The CDR3 DNA reads as TGTGCCGCCTCGGGCTTGGGGAATGAGCAGTTCTTC. It encodes CAASGLGNEQFF.

The gene calls are TRBV29-1 and TRBJ2-7; 9 bases map to TRBD1. The germline gives CDR1 SQVTM, CDR2 ANQGSEA. With 1 base clipped from V and 3 bases from J, the junction kept 4 bases outside the gene matches. The CDR3 extends over 14 amino acids. The CDR3 loop reads CSVEGTGEIYEQYF. DNA of the CDR3: TGCAGCGTTGAAGGGACAGGGGAGATCTACGAGCAGTACTTC.

This clonotype was seen many times. This chain connects TRBV27 to TRBJ2-2; D is undetermined. Trimming pared 2 bases from V and 6 bases from J, leaving 10 bases between. The CDR3 has 14 residues. Germline V gene lookup returns CDR1 MNHEY and CDR2 SMNVEV (reference sequence). The DNA for the CDR3 is TGTGCCAGCAGTTTAGAGTGGCTCTCCGGGGAGCTGTTTTTT. It yields the protein CASSLEWLSGELFF.

This clonotype has at least ten counts. The genes are TRBV5-1 and TRBJ2-2; D is undetermined. The CDR3 length is 16 residues. V was pared by 7 bases and J by 0 bases, with 16 bases between. Germline assignment: CDR1 SGHRS and CDR2 YFSETQ. CDR3 sequence reads: CASGSSESANTGELFF. Here the CDR3 DNA reads TGCGCCAGCGGCTCTTCGGAGTCCGCGAACACCGGGGAGCTGTTTTTT.

In its sample, this clonotype was seen once. This sequence joins TRBV5-1 and TRBJ2-5, with 14 bases matching TRBD2. With 0 bases clipped from V and 5 bases from J, the junction kept 3 bases outside the gene matches. Germline V gives CDR1 SGHRS, CDR2 YFSETQ. The CDR3 is made up of 16 amino acids. CDR3 coding DNA: TGCGCCAGCAGCTTGGTGACTAGCGGGGGGGCGGAGACCCAGTACTTC. Its translation is CASSLVTSGGAETQYF.

This clonotype was picked up a small number of times. The rearrangement links TRBV15 to TRBJ2-5; 8 bases are shared with TRBD2. The length of the CDR3 is 15 residues. The germline V gene encodes CDR1 LNHNV and CDR2 YYDKDF (reference sequence). V lost 1 base and J lost 4; bases outside the gene matches: 5. The CDR3, as DNA: TGTGCCACCAGCAGAGCGGGGGGGCAAGCAGAGACCCAGTACTTC. It is translated as CATSRAGGQAETQYF.

This clonotype was observed at least ten times. J is TRBJ2-5 and V is TRBV12-3 or TRBV12-4; D unclear. Trimming removed 2 bases at V and 5 bases at J, with 12 bases between. This CDR3 has 14 residues. The CDR3 is CASSLSPQQETQYF. In DNA, the CDR3 is TGTGCCAGCAGTTTATCACCCCAGCAGGAGACCCAGTACTTC.

This clonotype has at least ten counts. V gene TRBV12-3 or TRBV12-4 combines with J gene TRBJ2-2; 13 nucleotides match TRBD2. J was trimmed by 6 bases and V by 7 bases; bases with no gene match: 8. CDR3 length: 16 amino acids. CDR3 nucleotides: TGTGCCAGCACCCGACTAGCGGGGGGTTCCGCCGGGGAGCTGTTTTTT. Amino acid sequence: CASTRLAGGSAGELFF.

This clonotype was counted ten times or more. The V and J genes are TRBV20-1 and TRBJ1-6; a possible D gene is TRBD1 (5 bases). V was cut by 3 bases and J by 10 bases, with 16 bases left in between. The germline gives CDR1 DFQATT, CDR2 SNEGSKA (reference sequence). The CDR3 spans 14 residues. The CDR3 region has the DNA TGCAGTGCTAGCTCTCTCGACAGAAGCTCACCCCTCCACTTT. Its protein product is CSASSLDRSSPLHF.

This clonotype was counted at least ten times. This chain joins TRBV12-3 or TRBV12-4 and TRBJ2-3; maybe TRBD2 (6 bases). The CDR3 covers 15 residues. V was shortened by 3 bases and J by 0 bases, with 10 bases between the two germline ends. Here the CDR3 reads CASSLGTPSTDTQYF. The DNA for the CDR3 is TGTGCCAGCAGTTTGGGGACTCCTAGCACAGATACGCAGTATTTT.

This chain joins TRBV7-2 and TRBJ2-3, with a tentative D call TRBD2 (6 bases). The length of the CDR3 is 13 residues. Germline CDR1 and CDR2: SGHTA and FQGNSA. Between the trimmed V and J ends, which lost 7 bases and 6 bases, there was a span of 14 bases. The CDR3 coding sequence is TGTGCCAGCAACCCTGGGGCGGGGGATACGCAGTATTTT. Encoded protein: CASNPGAGDTQYF.

Many counts were recorded for this clonotype. The chain employs TRBV5-1 and TRBJ2-7; 7 bases line up with TRBD1. The germline CDR1 and CDR2 sequences are SGHRS and YFSETQ. V gave up 4 bases and J gave up 5 bases; unmatched junction bases: 9. The CDR3 is 14 residues long. This chain's CDR3 is CASSERQGNDEQYF. DNA of the CDR3: TGCGCCAGCAGCGAAAGACAGGGTAACGACGAGCAGTACTTC.

The rearrangement uses TRBV11-2 and TRBJ2-4, with TRBD1 matching over 11 bases. Germline assignment: CDR1 SGHAT and CDR2 FQNNGV. V trimming: 8 bases; J trimming: 6 bases; junction bases outside the gene matches: 6. This CDR3 spans 14 amino acids. DNA for the CDR3: TGTGCCAGCGACGTCGGGACAGGGGGAAACATTCAGTACTTC. Translation gives CASDVGTGGNIQYF.

This clonotype showed up many times. The chain links TRBV7-9 to TRBJ2-1, with 9 positions matching TRBD2. Losses at the gene ends were 0 bases for V and 4 bases for J; bases not matched to a gene: 4. CDR1 SEHNR and CDR2 FQNEAQ come from the germline V gene (reference sequence). The CDR3 length is 16 residues. The CDR3 sequence is CASSLALAGTYNEQFF. CDR3 DNA: TGTGCCAGCAGCTTAGCGCTAGCGGGGACTTACAATGAGCAGTTCTTC. The complete variable domain, with remaining parts taken from reference TRBV7-9 and TRBJ2-1, reads DTGVSQNPRHKITKRGQNVTFRCDPISEHNRLYWYRQTLGQGPEFLTYFQNEAQLEKSRLLSDRFSAERPKGSFSTLEIQRTEQGDSAMYLCASSLALAGTYNEQFFGPGTRLTVL.

Written as DNA, the CDR3 is TGTGCCAGCTCACCACAGGGGAAGATAGAAGAGACCCAGTACTTC. Encoded protein: CASSPQGKIEETQYF. The rearrangement joins TRBV18 to TRBJ2-5; maybe TRBD1 (5 bases). V lost 1 base and J lost 3, with 12 bases in between. The CDR3 has 15 residues. The germline CDR1 and CDR2 sequences are KGHSH and LQKENI. The variable domain in full, with the rest retrieved from reference TRBV18 and TRBJ2-5, is NAGVMQNPRHLVRRRGQEARLRCSPMKGHSHVYWYRQLPEEGLKFMVYLQKENIIDESGMPKERFSAEFPKEGPSILRIQQVVRGDSAAYFCASSPQGKIEETQYFGPGTRLLVL.